This T cell receptor beta chain was captured by sequencing in a study of shared clonotypes between healthy human individuals. The authors ran the assay at deep level. Source study methods: ImmunoSEQ output held junction-only sequences without quality scores, so filtering differed. Sequenced by immunoSEQ multiplex PCR; TCRdb stores in-frame clones only, minus some. V and J calls and clone size follow that table, whereas D and trimming were derived from the DNA. This sample carries roughly 2.6 million clones, roughly nine tenths of them seen once, and the ten largest clones take about 0.13%. Looked up from germline, CDR1 is KGHSH and CDR2 is LQKENI. Trimming took 6 bases from V and 7 from J, leaving 13 bases between them. CDR3 size: 14 residues.

The material sequenced was naive CD4+ T cells sorted from blood. Described subset: CD45RA+ positively selected. This sequence originates from a man between 18 and 35 years old in good health. The chain has TRBV18 and TRBJ1-6; D gene unclear. CDR3 in amino acids: CASSAVVPNSPLHF. The CDR3 bases are TGTGCCAGCTCCGCCGTGGTCCCGAATTCACCCCTCCACTTT. Looking up the rest from reference TRBV18 and TRBJ1-6 gives the full variable domain: NAGVMQNPRHLVRRRGQEARLRCSPMKGHSHVYWYRQLPEEGLKFMVYLQKENIIDESGMPKERFSAEFPKEGPSILRIQQVVRGDSAAYFCASSAVVPNSPLHFGNGTRLTVT.